The next 14 T cell receptor beta chains were all read from a single sample in a study of spatial heterogeneity in lung cancer. The time point: sample taken at primary tumor resection. MiXCR was run by TCRdb on the 5' RACE reads, yielding one entry per CDR3 protein. Of some 37,000 distinct CDR3 sequences listed, approximately 7.5% are singletons. The sequences come from PBMCs, collected at surgery. All receptors derive from a male donor with early-stage non-small cell lung cancer.

The V call is TRBV11-2, the J call TRBJ1-1; D unresolved. Germline CDR1 SGHAT, CDR2 FQNNGV. The V and J ends lost 1 base and 4 bases respectively, with 7 bases between them. The length of the CDR3 is 13 residues. The CDR3 here is CASSLALVTEAFF. CDR3 nucleotide sequence: TGTGCCAGCAGCTTAGCTTTGGTCACTGAAGCTTTCTTT. The variable domain in full, with the rest retrieved from reference TRBV11-2 and TRBJ1-1, is EAGVAQSPRYKIIEKRQSVAFWCNPISGHATLYWYQQILGQGPKLLIQFQNNGVVDDSQLPKDRFSAERLKGVDSTLKIQPAKLEDSAVYLCASSLALVTEAFFGQGTRLTVV.

The chain uses TRBV11-3 and TRBJ2-1; 9 bases agree with TRBD2. Losses at the gene ends were 1 base for V and 8 bases for J; bases not matched to a gene: 9. The CDR3 has 16 amino acids. CDR1 and CDR2 from the germline V gene are SGHNT and YENEEA. The CDR3 DNA sequence: TGTGCCAGCAGCTTAGGCGTTAGCGGGAGAGAGCATGAGCAGTTCTTC. Protein: CASSLGVSGREHEQFF.

This clonotype came up many times. The rearrangement links TRBV7-3 to TRBJ1-1; D is unresolved. The CDR3 is made up of 13 amino acids. The ends were cut back, 5 bases at V and 11 bases at J, with 18 bases in the middle. Germline-derived CDR1 and CDR2 are SGHTA and FQGTGA. CDR3 residues: CASSPEGSPGAFF. CDR3 coding DNA: TGTGCCAGCAGCCCAGAGGGCAGCCCTGGGGCTTTCTTT.

This clonotype was seen repeatedly, ten times or more. This chain connects TRBV29-1 to TRBJ2-7; TRBD1 agrees at 9 bases. CDR1 and CDR2 from the germline V gene are SQVTM and ANQGSEA. V dropped 6 bases and J dropped 3; count of bases not matched to a gene: 3. The CDR3 runs 12 residues. CDR3 sequence: CSVRDRDYEQYF. The CDR3 DNA is TGCAGCGTCCGGGACAGGGACTACGAGCAGTACTTC.

The table lists this clonotype with many counts. The V gene is TRBV18, the J gene TRBJ1-1; D not certain. Trimming took 3 bases from V and 7 from J, leaving 12 bases between them. This CDR3 has 13 residues. Germline CDR1 and CDR2: KGHSH and LQKENI. The CDR3 is CASSPPAESEAFF. For the CDR3, the DNA is TGTGCCAGCTCACCCCCGGCGGAGAGTGAAGCTTTCTTT.

This clonotype was counted many times. The CDR3 DNA is TGTGCCAGCAGCTTAGGGGCAACTCGGGAGACCCAGTACTTC. This gives the protein CASSLGATRETQYF. This chain joins TRBV7-2 and TRBJ2-5; no reliable D call. The CDR3 runs to 14 residues. Trimming shortened V by 1 base and J by 5 bases, and 11 bases separated the two germline ends. Germline V gene data show CDR1 as SGHTA and CDR2 as FQGNSA.

This clonotype was seen ten or more times. This chain links TRBV20-1 with TRBJ2-1; TRBD2 matches at 12 bases. The CDR3 is 14 amino acids. V was clipped by 8 bases and J by 5 bases; unmatched bases: 7. Germline lookup yields CDR1 DFQATT and CDR2 SNEGSKA (reference sequence). CDR3 amino acids: CSTKGLAGNNEQFF. The CDR3 DNA sequence: TGCAGTACAAAAGGACTAGCGGGAAACAATGAGCAGTTCTTC.

This chain joins TRBV6-4 and TRBJ2-2, with D uncertain. The CDR3 covers 16 residues. The germline V and J ends were trimmed by 8 bases and 2 bases, with 18 bases remaining between them. Germline V CDR1 and CDR2: MRHNA, SNTAGT. The CDR3 nucleotides are TGTGCCAGCCAGACAAGCCCGAATCTTAACACCGGGGAGCTGTTTTTT. Residues: CASQTSPNLNTGELFF.

This clonotype was picked up many times. The chain recombines TRBV2 with TRBJ2-1, with a weak D call TRBD1 (6 bases). Germline CDR1 and CDR2: SNHLY and FYNNEI. V lost 5 bases, J lost 4 bases, and 9 bases lay in between. This CDR3 has 13 amino acids. This CDR3 reads CASSSGQYNEQFF. CDR3 sequence (DNA): TGTGCCAGCAGTTCCGGACAGTACAATGAGCAGTTCTTC.

This clonotype has at least ten counts. This chain uses TRBV12-3 or TRBV12-4 with TRBJ2-1, with D perhaps given as TRBD1 or TRBD2 (5 bases each). CDR3 length equals 16 residues. Deletions cut 5 bases from V and 1 base from J, with 15 bases between. The DNA of the CDR3 is TGTGCCAGCAGTCCCAGGGACCCGGAATCCTACAATGAGCAGTTCTTC. It specifies CASSPRDPESYNEQFF.

Many counts were recorded for this clonotype. The chain joins TRBV7-6 to TRBJ2-1, with 9 bases that match TRBD1. Germline V CDR1 and CDR2: SGHVS, FNYEAQ. V gave up 5 bases and J gave up 3 bases; unmatched junction bases: 8. This CDR3 is built from 16 residues. DNA of the CDR3: TGTGCCAGCAGCAAACAACAGGGGGCAAACTACAATGAGCAGTTCTTC. This gives the protein CASSKQQGANYNEQFF.

This clonotype was observed at least ten times. The J gene is TRBJ2-1, the V gene TRBV5-1; D gene ambiguous. Between the trimmed V and J ends, which lost 5 bases and 1 base, there was a span of 13 bases. This CDR3 is 15 amino acids long. CDR1 is SGHRS, CDR2 YFSETQ, per germline. In DNA form, the CDR3 reads TGCGCCAGCAGTACCGACTTGGGGTCCTACAATGAGCAGTTCTTC. It is translated as CASSTDLGSYNEQFF.

This clonotype came up many times. The chain uses TRBV19 and TRBJ1-4; D may be TRBD1 (5 bases). Trimming removed 9 bases from V and 3 bases from J, with 11 bases in between. CDR1 LNHDA and CDR2 SQIVND come from the germline V gene (reference sequence). The CDR3 has 13 residues. The DNA of the CDR3 is TGTGCCAGCTCCAGGGTCGCTAATGAAAAACTGTTTTTT. It encodes CASSRVANEKLFF.

In this sample, this clonotype turned up many times. The chain couples TRBV6-1 to TRBJ2-7; D gene unclear. This CDR3 is 15 amino acids long. Trimming shortened V by 8 bases and J by 1 base, and 18 bases separated the two germline ends. Per the germline V gene, CDR1 is MNHNS and CDR2 is SASEGT. CDR3 DNA sequence: TGTGCCAGCCCGAGGTCGGACCTGGGGTCCTACGAGCAGTACTTC. Encoded protein: CASPRSDLGSYEQYF.